This passage covers 24 T cell receptor beta chains from one sample sequenced in a study of shared clonotypes between healthy human individuals (dated by TCRdb to 2020 to 2022). CD8 naive samples were CD45RO-negative cells positively selected for CCR7, giving a CD45RA+CCR7+ population that excluded TemRA cells. The library was obtained by the immunoSEQ multiplex PCR assay. Drawn from immuneACCESS, this table holds only the in-frame rearrangements with V and J called that TCRdb kept. Clones are partly lost; checked studies trace under half to an unresolved V gene and leave the rest unexplained. Within this sample are about 2 million clones, with approximately 94% of them counted one time only. Of the sample, around 1.2% falls within the top ten clones. Sequences were obtained from naive CD8+ T cells sorted from blood. This specimen's cell subset or site label, per the study, means: CD45RA+CCR7+. The receptors were gathered from a man in his late teens or twenties in good health.

CDR3 in DNA: TGTGCCAGCAGCCCGCCGGGACATTTGAGGGTAAACACCATATATTTT. Translating gives CASSPPGHLRVNTIYF. This chain joins TRBV11-2 and TRBJ1-3, with D possibly being TRBD1 (6 bases). The ends were cut back, 5 bases at V and 6 bases at J, with 20 bases in the middle. The CDR3 has 16 amino acids. Germline lookup yields CDR1 SGHAT and CDR2 FQNNGV.

On this clone itself: Other DNA sequences in this sample translate to the same CDR3. The gene calls are TRBV19 and TRBJ1-4; D not resolved. CDR3 length: 14 residues. Germline lookup yields CDR1 LNHDA and CDR2 SQIVND (reference sequence). Trimming cost V 2 bases and J 5 bases, with 9 bases left between them. CDR3 nucleotide sequence: TGTGCCAGTAGTATAAGGGAATGGAATGAAAAACTGTTTTTT. Translated, it gives CASSIREWNEKLFF.

The chain recombines TRBV6-4 with TRBJ2-7, with D maybe TRBD1 (6 bases). CDR3 length: 13 amino acids. Germline V gene lookup returns CDR1 MRHNA and CDR2 SNTAGT. V was trimmed by 8 bases and J by 3 bases, leaving 14 bases between them. CDR3 coding DNA: TGTGCCAGCGAGGACAGTGAACACTACGAGCAGTACTTC. This translates into CASEDSEHYEQYF.

The V call is TRBV27, the J call TRBJ1-5; D not certain. The V gene lost 4 bases and the J gene lost 4 bases, with 11 bases spanning the gap. CDR3 length: 14 amino acids. Germline V gene sequence: CDR1 MNHEY, CDR2 SMNVEV (reference sequence). The CDR3 spells CASSWMTGNQPQHF. Here the CDR3 DNA reads TGTGCCAGCAGTTGGATGACGGGAAATCAGCCCCAGCATTTT.

The V and J genes are TRBV10-2 and TRBJ2-7; 9 nucleotides match TRBD1. Germline CDR1 WSHSY, CDR2 SAAADI. Germline trimming cut 6 bases from V and 0 bases from J; bases unmatched to any gene: 15. The CDR3 is 18 amino acids. The CDR3 reads CASSAGTGINRASYEQYF. DNA for the CDR3: TGCGCCAGCAGCGCCGGGACAGGGATAAATAGGGCCTCCTACGAGCAGTACTTC.

The V call is TRBV4-3, the J call TRBJ1-2; 7 bases fit TRBD1. The CDR3 runs 16 residues. Unmatched junction bases numbered 12, after V lost 3 bases and J lost 5 bases. The germline gives CDR1 LGHNA, CDR2 YSLEER. The CDR3 protein is CASSQERQGLGYGYTF. The CDR3 nucleotides read TGCGCCAGCAGCCAGGAACGACAGGGTCTGGGGTATGGCTACACCTTC.

To note about this clone: The sample carries other DNA sequences with the same CDR3. The rearrangement uses TRBV19 and TRBJ2-7; the D is unclear. This CDR3 has 14 residues. Germline assignment: CDR1 LNHDA and CDR2 SQIVND (reference sequence). The V end was cut by 1 base, the J end by 0 bases, with 7 bases between. This CDR3 is CASSIGESSYEQYF. The CDR3 coding sequence is TGTGCCAGTAGTATAGGCGAGAGCTCCTACGAGCAGTACTTC.

The rearrangement links TRBV4-1 to TRBJ2-7, with D perhaps TRBD2 (5 bases). Germline CDR1 MGHRA, CDR2 YSYEKL. This CDR3 contains 15 residues. Trimming took 0 bases from V and 3 from J, leaving 12 bases between them. The CDR3 loop reads CASSQELFGGYEQYF. CDR3 nucleotides: TGCGCCAGCAGCCAAGAACTTTTCGGAGGCTACGAGCAGTACTTC.

The rearrangement links TRBV30 to TRBJ2-2; D gene uncertain. V was pared by 3 bases and J by 6 bases, with 8 bases between. The CDR3 has 12 amino acids. Germline V gives CDR1 GTSNPN, CDR2 SVGIG (reference sequence). The DNA for the CDR3 is TGTGCCTGGAGGGACCCGTCCGGGGAGCTGTTTTTT. Translation gives CAWRDPSGELFF.

This rearrangement joins TRBV11-3 to TRBJ2-1, with TRBD2 as a possible D gene (6 bases). This CDR3 comprises 12 residues. V dropped 4 bases and J dropped 9 bases, with 10 bases sitting between them. Looked up from germline, CDR1 is SGHNT and CDR2 is YENEEA. The DNA of the CDR3 is TGTGCCAGCAGCTCAGACGGGGGTGAGCAGTTCTTC. Translated: CASSSDGGEQFF.

The chain is built from TRBV7-2 and TRBJ2-5; either TRBD1 or TRBD2 may fit D (5 bases each). The CDR3 extends over 14 amino acids. CDR1 is SGHTA, CDR2 FQGNSA, per germline. V lost 8 bases, J lost 5 bases, and 18 bases lay in between. The CDR3 region has the DNA TGTGCCAGCGTTGGGGACGGGATGGCGGAGACCCAGTACTTC. Translating it yields CASVGDGMAETQYF.

This chain uses TRBV9 with TRBJ1-4, with 8 positions matching TRBD1. The germline V gene has CDR1 SGDLS and CDR2 YYNGEE. The CDR3 contains 14 residues. Trimming cost V 3 bases and J 5 bases; bases outside gene matches: 3. The CDR3 loop reads CASSEGQDNEKLFF. The CDR3 coding sequence is TGTGCCAGCAGCGAGGGACAGGACAATGAAAAACTGTTTTTT.

The V call is TRBV4-1, the J call TRBJ1-1; 7 bases are shared with TRBD1. Germline trimming cut 3 bases from V and 3 bases from J; bases unmatched to any gene: 19. The CDR3 covers 19 residues. Germline lookup yields CDR1 MGHRA and CDR2 YSYEKL. The CDR3 DNA is TGCGCCAGCAGCCAGACTACCTTTTTGGCGAGGGGGCTTGACACTGAAGCTTTCTTT. Residues: CASSQTTFLARGLDTEAFF.

The rearrangement links TRBV6-1 to TRBJ2-1, with TRBD2 matching over 8 bases. This CDR3 comprises 15 residues. V shed 7 bases and J 0 bases; nucleotides not matched to a gene: 5. Germline CDR1 is MNHNS and CDR2 is SASEGT. CDR3 sequence: CASNLLADSYNEQFF. The CDR3 region has the DNA TGTGCCAGCAATTTACTAGCGGACTCCTACAATGAGCAGTTCTTC.

The V and J genes are TRBV4-1 and TRBJ1-4; the D gene is possibly TRBD1 (6 bases). The ends were cut back, 6 bases at V and 3 bases at J, with 14 bases in the middle. Germline V gene sequence: CDR1 MGHRA, CDR2 YSYEKL. This CDR3 is 15 amino acids long. CDR3 loop: CASRERQGPNEKLFF. CDR3 coding DNA: TGCGCCAGCAGGGAAAGGCAGGGGCCTAATGAAAAACTGTTTTTT.

V gene TRBV7-2 combines with J gene TRBJ2-7; D remains unclear. This CDR3 is built from 13 residues. Germline CDR1 and CDR2: SGHTA and FQGNSA. With 5 bases removed from V and 2 bases from J, the gap between germline ends came to 10 bases. The CDR3 sequence is CASSQPLTYEQYF. DNA of the CDR3: TGTGCCAGCAGCCAACCCCTAACCTACGAGCAGTACTTC.

The V gene is TRBV7-9, the J gene TRBJ2-4; D might be TRBD2 (5 bases). Trimming took 4 bases from V and 7 from J, leaving 11 bases between them. CDR1 and CDR2 from the germline V gene are SEHNR and FQNEAQ (reference sequence). The CDR3 length is 13 residues. CDR3 sequence reads: CASSSGRRNIQYF. The DNA of the CDR3 is TGTGCCAGCAGCTCGGGAAGGAGGAACATTCAGTACTTC.

V gene TRBV4-1 combines with J gene TRBJ1-1; 7 bases fit TRBD1. The CDR3 is 14 amino acids. V was pared by 2 bases and J by 7 bases, with 7 bases of the junction left unmatched. Germline CDR1 is MGHRA and CDR2 is YSYEKL. This chain's CDR3 is CASSQPYGTDEAFF. DNA for the CDR3: TGCGCCAGCAGCCAACCGTACGGGACAGATGAAGCTTTCTTT.

This clone was counted between two and nine times. Other DNA sequences in the sample encode the same CDR3. This sequence joins TRBV11-2 and TRBJ2-7, with 8 bases lining up with TRBD1. The CDR3 runs to 13 residues. J was trimmed by 2 bases and V by 3 bases; bases with no gene match: 0. From germline, CDR1 is SGHAT and CDR2 FQNNGV. The CDR3 coding sequence is TGTGCCAGCAGCTTGACAGGGGCCTACGAGCAGTACTTC. Translation: CASSLTGAYEQYF.

CDR3 nucleotide sequence: TGTGCCAGCACCTTCGGGACTAGCGATAGGGTCTCCTACAATGAGCAGTTCTTC. It encodes CASTFGTSDRVSYNEQFF. The rearrangement joins TRBV2 to TRBJ2-1; 10 nucleotides agree with TRBD2. CDR3 length: 18 amino acids. V lost 7 bases and J lost 0; bases outside the gene matches: 12. The V gene's germline CDR1 is SNHLY and CDR2 FYNNEI. Supplemented by reference TRBV2 and TRBJ2-1, the full variable domain reads EPEVTQTPSHQVTQMGQEVILRCVPISNHLYFYWYRQILGQKVEFLVSFYNNEISEKSEIFDDQFSVERPDGSNFTLKIRSTKLEDSAMYFCASTFGTSDRVSYNEQFFGPGTRLTVL.

This rearrangement joins TRBV19 to TRBJ1-2; D remains ambiguous. V gave up 6 bases and J gave up 5 bases, with 10 bases separating them. Germline V CDR1 and CDR2: LNHDA, SQIVND (reference sequence). This CDR3 has 12 residues. The CDR3: CASSSVGYGYTF. The CDR3 DNA follows: TGTGCCAGTAGCTCAGTGGGGTATGGCTACACCTTC. The entire variable domain, with the rest obtained from reference TRBV19 and TRBJ1-2, is as follows: DGGITQSPKYLFRKEGQNVTLSCEQNLNHDAMYWYRQDPGQGLRLIYYSQIVNDFQKGDIAEGYSVSREKKESFPLTVTSAQKNPTAFYLCASSSVGYGYTFGSGTRLTVV.

The V call is TRBV7-9, the J call TRBJ2-7; no clear D gene. V lost 6 bases and J 2 bases, leaving 11 bases between the germline ends. The CDR3 has 13 residues. CDR1 is SEHNR, CDR2 FQNEAQ, per germline (reference sequence). The CDR3 reads CASRSTGTYEQYF. The CDR3 region has the DNA TGTGCCAGCAGGTCGACTGGAACCTACGAGCAGTACTTC.

V usage is TRBV2 and J usage is TRBJ2-5; the D gene is possibly TRBD1 (8 bases). With 6 bases removed from V and 3 bases from J, the gap between germline ends came to 17 bases. This CDR3 region has 15 residues. Per germline, CDR1 SNHLY and CDR2 FYNNEI. The CDR3 reads CASRAGQVEEETQYF. CDR3 nucleotide sequence: TGTGCCAGCAGAGCGGGACAGGTTGAGGAAGAGACCCAGTACTTC.

To note about this clone: Other DNA sequences from this sample encode an identical CDR3 as well. The chain recombines TRBV27 with TRBJ2-7; tentatively, D is TRBD2 (6 bases). V lost 3 bases and J lost 1, with 10 bases in between. CDR1 and CDR2 (germline): MNHEY, SMNVEV (reference sequence). The CDR3 extends over 14 amino acids. CDR3 sequence (DNA): TGTGCCAGCAGTTTTGGGGGGAGGTCCTACGAGCAGTACTTC. Its translation: CASSFGGRSYEQYF.